This T cell receptor beta chain was captured in a study of cytomegalovirus exposure and HLA in healthy donors. General study points: Later on, an analysis showed TCR association rates differing by HLA locus, with DRB1 the most and HLA-C the fewest. Researchers catalogued over 150 TCR beta chains as cytomegalovirus-associated.

As for this clone: Its matching antigen is unknown. Other DNA sequences in the same sample also yield this CDR3.

V lost 2 bases to trimming and J lost 4 bases; unmatched junction nucleotides: 9. Per the germline V gene, CDR1 is MNHNS and CDR2 is SASEGT. This CDR3 is 18 amino acids long. The PCR made use of 60 Vbeta and 13 Jbeta primers. Generated by immunoSEQ multiplex PCR, the TCRdb table keeps only in-frame clones and is missing some. This sample has about 160,000 clones, with under 85% found just once. This TCR was recovered from a man in his fifties or sixties in good health and CMV-seropositive. The J gene is TRBJ2-2, the V gene TRBV6-1, with 11 bases aligning to TRBD2. Source material: PBMCs. CDR3 protein: CASSEIVGLAGRTGELFF. The CDR3 DNA is TGTGCCAGCAGTGAAATCGTAGGACTAGCGGGCCGCACCGGGGAGCTGTTTTTT.